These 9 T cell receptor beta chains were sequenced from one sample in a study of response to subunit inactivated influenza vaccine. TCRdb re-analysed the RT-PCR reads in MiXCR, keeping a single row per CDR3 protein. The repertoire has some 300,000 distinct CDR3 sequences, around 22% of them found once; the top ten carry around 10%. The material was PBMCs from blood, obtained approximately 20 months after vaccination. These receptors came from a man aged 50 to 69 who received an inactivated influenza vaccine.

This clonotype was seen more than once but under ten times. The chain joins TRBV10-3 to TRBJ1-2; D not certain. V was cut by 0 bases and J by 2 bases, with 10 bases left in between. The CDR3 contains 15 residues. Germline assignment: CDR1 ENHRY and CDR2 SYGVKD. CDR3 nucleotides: TGTGCCATCAGTGAGTCGTTACACGACAACTATGGCTACACCTTC. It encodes CAISESLHDNYGYTF.

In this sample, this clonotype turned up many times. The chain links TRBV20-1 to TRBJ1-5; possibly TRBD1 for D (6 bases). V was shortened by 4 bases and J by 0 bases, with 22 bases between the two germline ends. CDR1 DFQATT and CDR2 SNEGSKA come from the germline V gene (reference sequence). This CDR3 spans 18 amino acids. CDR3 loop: CSAIPGTPLRYSNQPQHF. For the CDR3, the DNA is TGCAGTGCTATTCCCGGGACACCACTCCGTTATAGCAATCAGCCCCAGCATTTT.

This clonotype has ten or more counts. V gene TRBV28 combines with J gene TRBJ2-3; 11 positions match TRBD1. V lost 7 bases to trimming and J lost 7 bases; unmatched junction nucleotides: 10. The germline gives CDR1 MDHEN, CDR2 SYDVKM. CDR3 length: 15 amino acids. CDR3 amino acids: CASNSEGQGVYTQYF. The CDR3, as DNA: TGTGCCAGCAACTCGGAGGGACAGGGGGTTTATACGCAGTATTTT.

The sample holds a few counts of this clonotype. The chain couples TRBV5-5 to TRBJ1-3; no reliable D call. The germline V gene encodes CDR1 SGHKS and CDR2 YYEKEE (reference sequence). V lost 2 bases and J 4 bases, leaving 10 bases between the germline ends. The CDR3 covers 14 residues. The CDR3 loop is CASSLRSPGNTIYF. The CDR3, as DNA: TGTGCCAGCAGCTTACGGTCCCCGGGAAACACCATATATTTT.

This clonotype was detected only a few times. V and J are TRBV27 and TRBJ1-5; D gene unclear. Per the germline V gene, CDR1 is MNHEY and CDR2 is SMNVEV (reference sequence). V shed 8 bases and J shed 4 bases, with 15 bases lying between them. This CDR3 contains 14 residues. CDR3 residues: CASASGRRNQPQHF. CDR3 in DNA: TGTGCCAGCGCGTCCGGGAGGCGAAATCAGCCCCAGCATTTT.

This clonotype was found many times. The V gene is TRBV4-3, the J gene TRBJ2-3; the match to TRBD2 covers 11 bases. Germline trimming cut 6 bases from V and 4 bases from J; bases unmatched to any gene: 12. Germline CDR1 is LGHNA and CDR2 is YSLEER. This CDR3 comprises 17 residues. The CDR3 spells CASRPGALAGAADTQYF. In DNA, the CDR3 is TGCGCCAGCAGACCTGGGGCACTAGCGGGGGCCGCAGATACGCAGTATTTT.

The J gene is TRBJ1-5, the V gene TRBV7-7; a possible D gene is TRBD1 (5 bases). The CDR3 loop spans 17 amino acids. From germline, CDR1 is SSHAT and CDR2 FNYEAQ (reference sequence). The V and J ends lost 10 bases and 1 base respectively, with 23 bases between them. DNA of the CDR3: TGTGCCATCAGTTTAGAAGGGACGGTGGGAAGCAATCAGCCCCAGCATTTT. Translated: CAISLEGTVGSNQPQHF.

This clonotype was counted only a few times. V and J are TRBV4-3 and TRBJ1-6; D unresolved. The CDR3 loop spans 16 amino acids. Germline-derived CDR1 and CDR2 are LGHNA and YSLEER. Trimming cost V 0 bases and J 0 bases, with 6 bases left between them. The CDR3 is CASSQDPDSYNSPLHF. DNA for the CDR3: TGCGCCAGCAGCCAAGATCCGGACTCCTATAATTCACCCCTCCACTTT.

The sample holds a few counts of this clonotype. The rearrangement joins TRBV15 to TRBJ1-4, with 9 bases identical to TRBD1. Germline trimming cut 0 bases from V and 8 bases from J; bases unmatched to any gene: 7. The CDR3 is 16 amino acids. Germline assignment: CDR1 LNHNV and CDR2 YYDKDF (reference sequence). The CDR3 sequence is CATSRDLPQGAEKLFF. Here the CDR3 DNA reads TGTGCCACCAGCAGAGATCTGCCACAGGGGGCGGAAAAACTGTTTTTT.